Many counts were recorded for the clone carrying this T cell receptor beta chain. The antigen remains undetermined. Unseparated into fractions, whole blood served as the source from which total RNA was extracted. The entry originates in a study of human T cells and chemical hapten exposure. Overall study context: Mainly, slight library volume differences in the pool made TCR yields vary. Study-wide results and limits: Sensitization with DPC brought no change to TCRs above 1 in 1000 in frequency.

The germline CDR1 and CDR2 sequences are DFQATT and SNEGSKA (reference sequence). This CDR3 region has 11 residues. The library put unique molecular identifiers onto individual cDNA molecules. TCRdb reprocessed the 5' RACE reads via MiXCR and lists one record per CDR3 protein. This table holds about 140,000 distinct CDR3 sequences, over 3.5% found once. The chain carries TRBV20-1 and TRBJ1-4; D is perhaps TRBD1 (6 bases). This TCR was recovered from a female donor in good health. CDR3 sequence reads: CRGGAGEKLFF. The CDR3 DNA reads TGCAGAGGGGGGGCAGGAGAAAAACTGTTTTTT.